This T cell receptor (beta chain) was recovered during a study of OX40 agonist ivuxolimab in advanced cancers. About the research overall: At doses from 0.01 to 10 mg/kg, patients were given intravenous ivuxolimab every 2 weeks.

Method: immunoSEQ multiplex PCR; TCRdb's copy keeps in-frame clones and lacks some. The table shows fewer than 85,000 clones, with approximately 90% occurring only once. V was clipped by 6 bases and J by 3 bases, with 12 bases between them. From germline, CDR1 is MDHEN and CDR2 SYDVKM. The CDR3 is 13 residues long. Baseline was the first blood sampling point, followed by cycle 4 day 1 and cycle 7 day 1. The V call is TRBV28, the J call TRBJ2-7; D is perhaps TRBD1 (6 bases). This sequence was found in an adult with an advanced solid tumor such as melanoma, head and neck, liver or kidney cancer. Sequences were derived from CD4+ or CD8+ T cells sorted from blood, sampled in a trial of the OX40 agonist ivuxolimab. The CDR3 DNA reads TGTGCCAGCAGCTCCGGACAGAACTACGAGCAGTACTTC. Its translation is CASSSGQNYEQYF.